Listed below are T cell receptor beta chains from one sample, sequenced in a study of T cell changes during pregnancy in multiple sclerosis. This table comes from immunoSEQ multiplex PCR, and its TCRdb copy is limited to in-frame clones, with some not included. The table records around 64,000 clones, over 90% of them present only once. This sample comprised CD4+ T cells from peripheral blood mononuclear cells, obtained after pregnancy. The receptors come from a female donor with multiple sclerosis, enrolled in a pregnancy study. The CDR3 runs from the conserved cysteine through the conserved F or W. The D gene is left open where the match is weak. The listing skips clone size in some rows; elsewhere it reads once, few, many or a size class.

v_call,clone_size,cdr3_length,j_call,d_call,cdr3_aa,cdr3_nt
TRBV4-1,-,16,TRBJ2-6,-,CASSQVFGAGANVLTF,TGCGCCAGCAGCCAAGTATTCGGGGCTGGGGCCAACGTCCTGACTTTC
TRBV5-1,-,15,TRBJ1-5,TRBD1,CASSLGTGSNQPQHF,TGCGCCAGCAGCTTGGGGACAGGGAGCAATCAGCCCCAGCATTTT
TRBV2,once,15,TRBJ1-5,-,CASGHRAGGNQPQHF,TGTGCCAGCGGTCACAGGGCAGGGGGCAATCAGCCCCAGCATTTT
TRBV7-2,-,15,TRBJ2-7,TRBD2,CASSLMAGGSYEQYF,TGTGCCAGCAGCTTAATGGCGGGAGGCTCCTACGAGCAGTACTTC
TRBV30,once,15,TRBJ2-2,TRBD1,CAWTQDRLGTGELFF,TGTGCCTGGACACAGGACAGGTTGGGCACCGGGGAGCTGTTTTTT
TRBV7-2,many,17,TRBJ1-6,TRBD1,CASSSRSRGAYNSPLHF,TGTGCCAGCAGCTCGAGGAGCAGGGGGGCGTATAATTCACCCCTCCACTTT
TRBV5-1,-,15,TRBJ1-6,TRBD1,CASSLSGQGRSPLHF,TGCGCCAGCAGCTTATCAGGACAGGGAAGGTCACCCCTCCACTTT
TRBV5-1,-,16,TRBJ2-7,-,CASSPTGPTGIYEQYF,TGCGCCAGCAGCCCGACGGGCCCAACGGGAATATACGAGCAGTACTTC
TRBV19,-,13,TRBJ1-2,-,CASSIGTSYGYTF,TGTGCCAGTAGCATCGGGACTTCCTATGGCTACACCTTC
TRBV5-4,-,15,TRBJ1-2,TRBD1,CASSRAGGWSYGYTF,TGTGCCAGCAGCCGCGCAGGGGGCTGGAGCTATGGCTACACCTTC
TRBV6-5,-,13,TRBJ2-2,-,CAAIEGNTGELFF,TGTGCCGCGATCGAGGGGAACACCGGGGAGCTGTTTTTT
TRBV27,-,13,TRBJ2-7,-,CASSSMTGAEQYF,TGTGCCAGCAGTTCAATGACAGGTGCCGAGCAGTACTTC
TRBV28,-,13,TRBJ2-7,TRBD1,CASSPGQGTEQYF,TGTGCCAGCAGTCCGGGACAGGGCACCGAGCAGTACTTC
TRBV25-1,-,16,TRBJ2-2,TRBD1,CASSRPGTGVAGELFF,TGTGCCAGCAGCCGCCCGGGGACAGGGGTGGCCGGGGAGCTGTTTTTT
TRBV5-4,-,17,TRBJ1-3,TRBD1,CASSPSAQGAAGNTIYF,TGTGCCAGCAGCCCGTCTGCACAGGGGGCTGCAGGAAACACCATATATTTT